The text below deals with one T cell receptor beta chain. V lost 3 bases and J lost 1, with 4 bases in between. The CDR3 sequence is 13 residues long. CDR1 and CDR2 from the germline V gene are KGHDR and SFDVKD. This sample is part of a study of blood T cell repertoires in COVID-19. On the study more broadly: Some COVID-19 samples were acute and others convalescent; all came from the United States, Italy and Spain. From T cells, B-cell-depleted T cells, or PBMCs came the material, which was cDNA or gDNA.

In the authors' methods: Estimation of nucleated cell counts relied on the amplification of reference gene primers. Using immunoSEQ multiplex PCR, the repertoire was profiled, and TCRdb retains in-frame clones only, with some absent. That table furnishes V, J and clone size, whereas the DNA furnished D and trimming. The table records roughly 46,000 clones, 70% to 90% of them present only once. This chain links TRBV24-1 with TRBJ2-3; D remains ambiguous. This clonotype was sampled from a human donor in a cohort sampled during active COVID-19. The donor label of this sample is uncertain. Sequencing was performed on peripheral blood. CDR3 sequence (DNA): TGTGCCACCAGTGATCCAGGCACAGATACGCAGTATTTT. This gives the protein CATSDPGTDTQYF.